This TCR beta chain was profiled in a study of blood T cells in healthy people across ages. Study outcomes and limitations: What prevented conclusive comparison of naive and antigen-experienced cells was that PBMCs were unsorted.

As concerns this clonotype: Its target is not known.

Alongside a J-beta primer mix, a sample-barcoded 5' primer served in a second PCR lasting roughly 6 to 12 cycles. TCRdb recomputed calls from the 5' RACE reads with MiXCR, one row per CDR3 protein. The sample records about 1.8 million distinct CDR3 sequences, around half being singletons. The sample taken for sequencing was blood. This TCR was recovered from a woman between 40 and 50 years old in good health.

DNA of the CDR3: TGTGCCAGTAGTACCATCCGGGACAGGGGGCTGGAGACCCAGTACTTC. It codes for CASSTIRDRGLETQYF. The genes are TRBV19 and TRBJ2-5; 12 nucleotides align to TRBD1. Losses at the gene ends were 4 bases for V and 5 bases for J; bases not matched to a gene: 8. CDR1 LNHDA and CDR2 SQIVND come from the germline V gene (reference sequence). The CDR3 is 16 amino acids.